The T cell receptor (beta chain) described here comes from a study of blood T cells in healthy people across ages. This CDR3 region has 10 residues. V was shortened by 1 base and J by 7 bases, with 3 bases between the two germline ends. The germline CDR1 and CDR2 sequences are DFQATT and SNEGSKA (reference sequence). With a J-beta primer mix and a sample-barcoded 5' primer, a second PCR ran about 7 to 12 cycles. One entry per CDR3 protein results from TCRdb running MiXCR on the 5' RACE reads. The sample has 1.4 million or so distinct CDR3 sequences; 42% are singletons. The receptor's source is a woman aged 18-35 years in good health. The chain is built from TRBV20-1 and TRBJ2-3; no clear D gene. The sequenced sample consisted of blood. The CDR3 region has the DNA TGCAGTGCTAGAGGAAATACGCAGTATTTT. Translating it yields CSARGNTQYF.